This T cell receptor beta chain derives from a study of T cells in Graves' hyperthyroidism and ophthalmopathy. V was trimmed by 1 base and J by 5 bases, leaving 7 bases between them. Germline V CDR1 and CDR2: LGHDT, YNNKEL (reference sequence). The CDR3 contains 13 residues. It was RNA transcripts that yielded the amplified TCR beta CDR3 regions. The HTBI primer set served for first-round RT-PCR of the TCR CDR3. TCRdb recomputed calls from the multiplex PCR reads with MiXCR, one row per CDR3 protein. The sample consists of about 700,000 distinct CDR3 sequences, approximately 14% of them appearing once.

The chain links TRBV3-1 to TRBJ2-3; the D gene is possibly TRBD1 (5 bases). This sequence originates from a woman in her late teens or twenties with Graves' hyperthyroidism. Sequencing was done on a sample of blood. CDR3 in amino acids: CASSQARGDTQYF. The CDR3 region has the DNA TGTGCCAGCAGCCAAGCAAGGGGAGATACGCAGTATTTT.